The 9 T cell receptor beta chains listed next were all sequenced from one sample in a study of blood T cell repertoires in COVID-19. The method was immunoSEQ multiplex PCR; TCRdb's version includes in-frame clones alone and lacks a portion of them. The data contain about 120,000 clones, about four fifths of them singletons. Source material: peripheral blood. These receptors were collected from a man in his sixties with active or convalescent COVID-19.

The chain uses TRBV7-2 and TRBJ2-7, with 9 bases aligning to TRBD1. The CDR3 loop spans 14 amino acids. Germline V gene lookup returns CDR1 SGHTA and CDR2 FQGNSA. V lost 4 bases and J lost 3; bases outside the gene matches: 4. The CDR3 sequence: CASSSGQGYYEQYF. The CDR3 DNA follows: TGTGCCAGCAGCTCAGGACAGGGGTACTACGAGCAGTACTTC.

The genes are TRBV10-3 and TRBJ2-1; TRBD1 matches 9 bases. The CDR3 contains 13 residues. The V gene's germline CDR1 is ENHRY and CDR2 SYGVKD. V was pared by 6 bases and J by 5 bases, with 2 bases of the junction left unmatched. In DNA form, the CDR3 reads TGTGCCATCAGACAGGGGGCAGACAATGAGCAGTTCTTC. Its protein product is CAIRQGADNEQFF.

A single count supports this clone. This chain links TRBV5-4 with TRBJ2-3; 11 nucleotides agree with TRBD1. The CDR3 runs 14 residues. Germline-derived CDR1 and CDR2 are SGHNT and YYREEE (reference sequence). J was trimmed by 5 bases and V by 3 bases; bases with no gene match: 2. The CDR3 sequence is CASSWDRGEDTQYF. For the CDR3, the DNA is TGTGCCAGCAGCTGGGACAGGGGGGAAGATACGCAGTATTTT.

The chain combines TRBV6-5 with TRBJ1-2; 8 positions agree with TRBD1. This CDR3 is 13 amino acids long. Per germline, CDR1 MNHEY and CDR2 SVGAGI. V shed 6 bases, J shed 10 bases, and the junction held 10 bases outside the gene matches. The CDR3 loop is CASSADRGEVYTF. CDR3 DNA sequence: TGTGCCAGCAGCGCCGACAGGGGTGAGGTCTACACCTTC.

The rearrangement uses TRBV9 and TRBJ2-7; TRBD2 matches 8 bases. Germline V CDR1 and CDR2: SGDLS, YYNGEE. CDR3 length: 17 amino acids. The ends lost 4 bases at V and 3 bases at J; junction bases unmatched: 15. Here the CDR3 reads CASSLTPFSGRGYEQYF. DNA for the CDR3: TGTGCCAGCAGCCTAACCCCATTCAGCGGGAGAGGCTACGAGCAGTACTTC.

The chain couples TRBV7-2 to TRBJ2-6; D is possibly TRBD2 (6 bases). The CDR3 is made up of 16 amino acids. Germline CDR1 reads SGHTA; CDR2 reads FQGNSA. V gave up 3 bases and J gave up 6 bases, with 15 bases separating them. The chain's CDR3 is CASSLEGPILANVLTF. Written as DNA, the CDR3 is TGTGCCAGCAGCTTGGAGGGACCAATCCTGGCCAACGTCCTGACTTTC.

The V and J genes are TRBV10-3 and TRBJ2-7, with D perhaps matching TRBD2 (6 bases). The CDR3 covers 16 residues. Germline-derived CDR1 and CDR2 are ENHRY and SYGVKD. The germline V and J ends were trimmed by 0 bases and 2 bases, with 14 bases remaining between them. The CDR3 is CAISESSGGRTYEQYF. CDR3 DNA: TGTGCCATCAGTGAGTCTAGCGGAGGCAGGACCTACGAGCAGTACTTC.

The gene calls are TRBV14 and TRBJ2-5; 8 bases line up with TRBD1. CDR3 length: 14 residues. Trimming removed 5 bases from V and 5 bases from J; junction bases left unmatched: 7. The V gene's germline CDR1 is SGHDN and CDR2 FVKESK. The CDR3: CASSYRTGMETQYF. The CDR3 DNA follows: TGTGCCAGCAGCTATAGGACAGGGATGGAGACCCAGTACTTC. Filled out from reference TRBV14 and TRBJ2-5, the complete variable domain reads EAGVTQFPSHSVIEKGQTVTLRCDPISGHDNLYWYRRVMGKEIKFLLHFVKESKQDESGMPNNRFLAERTGGTYSTLKVQPAELEDSGVYFCASSYRTGMETQYFGPGTRLLVL.

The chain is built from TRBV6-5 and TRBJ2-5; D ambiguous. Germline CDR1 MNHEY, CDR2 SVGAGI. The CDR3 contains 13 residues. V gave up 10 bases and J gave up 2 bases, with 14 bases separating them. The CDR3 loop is CAIMPDEQETQYF. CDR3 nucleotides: TGTGCCATCATGCCAGATGAACAAGAGACCCAGTACTTC.